This TCR beta chain was retrieved from a study of cytomegalovirus exposure and HLA in healthy donors. Vbeta (60) and Jbeta (13) primers were used in the PCR. Sequencing was performed with immunoSEQ multiplex PCR; in TCRdb, only in-frame clones are kept and a portion is missing. The data contain roughly 140,000 clones, about four fifths of them singletons. As regards this clone: Antigen unknown.

The study, taken as a whole, reports: A later analysis found TCR association rates differed by HLA locus, highest for DRB1 and lowest for HLA-C. The authors reported that TCR beta sequences could predict HLA-A and HLA-B alleles. These predictions were accurate for most subjects in the first cohort.

V was cut by 4 bases and J by 3 bases, with 15 bases left in between. There are 15 residues in the CDR3. Germline lookup yields CDR1 MDHEN and CDR2 SYDVKM. The chain recombines TRBV28 with TRBJ1-1; the D gene is possibly TRBD1 (5 bases). What was sequenced was PBMCs. The sequence came from a young man in good health and CMV-seropositive. CDR3 sequence: CASSSLWGGYTEAFF. CDR3 DNA: TGTGCCAGCAGTTCCCTTTGGGGGGGGTACACTGAAGCTTTCTTT.